The sequence of this TCR beta chain was determined in a study of shared clonotypes between healthy human individuals. Study results and caveats: Blood alone was sampled, and tissue repertoires likely differ. Deeper or shallower sequencing was expected to change how clonotypes are shared among donors.

In the naive CD8 group, cells lacked CD45RO and were positively selected for CCR7, so terminally differentiated effector memory CD45RA+ cells were left out. Each donor was a Caucasian adult residing in Nashville, Tennessee. A word on this clone: The antigen remains undetermined.

Clones were sequenced by immunoSEQ multiplex PCR, and TCRdb holds only the in-frame ones, with some missing. The table records millions of clones, roughly 91% of them present only once. Deletions cut 4 bases from V and 2 bases from J, with 20 bases between. The V gene's germline CDR1 is MDHEN and CDR2 SYDVKM. CDR3 length: 17 amino acids. The sequenced sample consisted of naive CD8+ T cells from PBMCs. The sequence was collected from a man aged 18-30 years in good health. Some clones in this sample may be carry-over from other donors' samples. The rearrangement joins TRBV28 to TRBJ1-2; D unresolved. The CDR3 DNA reads as TGTGCCAGCAGTTACTCTACCATCGAAGCTATAAACTATGGCTACACCTTC. Its protein is CASSYSTIEAINYGYTF.